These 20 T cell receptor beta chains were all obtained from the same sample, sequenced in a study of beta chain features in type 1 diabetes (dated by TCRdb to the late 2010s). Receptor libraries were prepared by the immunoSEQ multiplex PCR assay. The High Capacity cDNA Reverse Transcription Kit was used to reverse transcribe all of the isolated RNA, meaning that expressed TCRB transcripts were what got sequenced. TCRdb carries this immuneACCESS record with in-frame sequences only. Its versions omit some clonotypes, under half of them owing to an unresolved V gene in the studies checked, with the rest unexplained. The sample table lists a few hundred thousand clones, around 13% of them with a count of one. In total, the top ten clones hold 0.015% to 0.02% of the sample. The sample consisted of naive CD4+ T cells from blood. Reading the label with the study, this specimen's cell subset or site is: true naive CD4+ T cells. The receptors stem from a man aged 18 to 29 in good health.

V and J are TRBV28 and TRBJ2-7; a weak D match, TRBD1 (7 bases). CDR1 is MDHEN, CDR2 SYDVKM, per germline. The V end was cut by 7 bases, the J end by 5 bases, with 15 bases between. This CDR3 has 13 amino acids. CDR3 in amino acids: CASIQGGTNEQYF. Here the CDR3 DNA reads TGTGCCAGCATCCAGGGGGGTACCAACGAGCAGTACTTC.

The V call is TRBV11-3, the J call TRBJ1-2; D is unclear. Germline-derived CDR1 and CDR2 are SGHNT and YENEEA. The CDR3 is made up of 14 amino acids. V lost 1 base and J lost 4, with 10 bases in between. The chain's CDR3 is CASSLVNQAYGYTF. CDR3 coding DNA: TGTGCCAGCAGCTTAGTAAATCAGGCCTATGGCTACACCTTC.

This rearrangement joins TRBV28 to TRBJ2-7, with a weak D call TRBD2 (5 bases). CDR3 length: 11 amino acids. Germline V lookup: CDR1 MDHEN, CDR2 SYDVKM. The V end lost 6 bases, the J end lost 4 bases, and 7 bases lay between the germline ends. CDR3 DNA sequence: TGTGCCAGCAGGAGGAGGTACGAGCAGTACTTC. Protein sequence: CASRRRYEQYF.

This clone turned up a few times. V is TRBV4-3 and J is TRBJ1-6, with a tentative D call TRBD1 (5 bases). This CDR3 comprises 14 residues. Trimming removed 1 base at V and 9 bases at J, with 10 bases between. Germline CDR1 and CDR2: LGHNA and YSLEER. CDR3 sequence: CASSQALQVSPLHF. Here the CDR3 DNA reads TGCGCCAGCAGCCAAGCCTTACAGGTTTCACCCCTCCACTTT.

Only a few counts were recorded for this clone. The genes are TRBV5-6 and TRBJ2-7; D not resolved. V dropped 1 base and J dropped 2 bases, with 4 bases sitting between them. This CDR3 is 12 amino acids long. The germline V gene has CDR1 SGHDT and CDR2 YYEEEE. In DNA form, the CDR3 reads TGTGCCAGCAGCTTGCAGGCCTACGAGCAGTACTTC. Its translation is CASSLQAYEQYF.

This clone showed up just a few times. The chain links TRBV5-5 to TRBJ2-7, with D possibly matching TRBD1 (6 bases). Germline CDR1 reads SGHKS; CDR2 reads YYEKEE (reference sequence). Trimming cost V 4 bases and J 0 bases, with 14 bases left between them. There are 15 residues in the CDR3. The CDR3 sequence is CASSIYGTSSYEQYF. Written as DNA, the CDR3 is TGTGCCAGCAGCATATATGGGACATCCTCCTACGAGCAGTACTTC. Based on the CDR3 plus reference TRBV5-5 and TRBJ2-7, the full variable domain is DAGVTQSPTHLIKTRGQQVTLRCSPISGHKSVSWYQQVLGQGPQFIFQYYEKEERGRGNFPDRFSARQFPNYSSELNVNALLLGDSALYLCASSIYGTSSYEQYFGPGTRLTVT.

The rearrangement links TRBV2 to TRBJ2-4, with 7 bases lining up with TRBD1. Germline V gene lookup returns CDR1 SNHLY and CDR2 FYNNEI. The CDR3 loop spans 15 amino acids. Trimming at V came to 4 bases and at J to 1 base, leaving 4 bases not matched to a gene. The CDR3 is CASSGQGEAKNIQYF. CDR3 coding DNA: TGTGCCAGCAGTGGACAGGGTGAGGCCAAAAACATTCAGTACTTC.

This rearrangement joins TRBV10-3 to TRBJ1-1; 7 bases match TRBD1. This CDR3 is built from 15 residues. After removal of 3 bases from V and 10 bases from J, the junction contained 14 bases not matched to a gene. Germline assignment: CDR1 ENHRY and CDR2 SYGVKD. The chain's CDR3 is CAISEGQGDHKGAFF. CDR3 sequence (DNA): TGTGCCATCAGTGAAGGGCAGGGGGACCATAAGGGAGCTTTCTTT.

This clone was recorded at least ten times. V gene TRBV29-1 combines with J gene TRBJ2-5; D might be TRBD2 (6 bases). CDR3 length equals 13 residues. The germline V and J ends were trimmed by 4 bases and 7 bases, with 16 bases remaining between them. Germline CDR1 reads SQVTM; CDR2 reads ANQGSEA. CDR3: CSVGYGVGRTQYF. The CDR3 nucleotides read TGCAGCGTTGGGTACGGGGTCGGGAGGACCCAGTACTTC.

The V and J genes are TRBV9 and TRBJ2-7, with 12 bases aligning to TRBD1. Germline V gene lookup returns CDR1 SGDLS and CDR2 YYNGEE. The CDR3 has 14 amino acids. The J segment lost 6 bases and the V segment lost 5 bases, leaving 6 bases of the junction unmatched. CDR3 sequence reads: CASSPGQGAREQYF. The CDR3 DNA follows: TGTGCCAGCAGTCCGGGACAGGGGGCTCGCGAGCAGTACTTC.

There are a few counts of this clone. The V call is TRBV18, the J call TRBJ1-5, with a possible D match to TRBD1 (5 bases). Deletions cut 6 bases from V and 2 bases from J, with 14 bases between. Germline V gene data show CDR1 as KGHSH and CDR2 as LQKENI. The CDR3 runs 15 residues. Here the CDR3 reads CASSEEGVGNQPQHF. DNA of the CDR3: TGTGCCAGCTCGGAAGAAGGGGTAGGCAATCAGCCCCAGCATTTT.

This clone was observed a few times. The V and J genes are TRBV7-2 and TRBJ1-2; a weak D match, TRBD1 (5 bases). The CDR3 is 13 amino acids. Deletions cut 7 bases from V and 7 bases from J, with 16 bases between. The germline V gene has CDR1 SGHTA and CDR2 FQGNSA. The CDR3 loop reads CASTSRERGGYTF. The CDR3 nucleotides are TGTGCCAGCACCTCCCGGGAGAGGGGTGGCTACACCTTC.

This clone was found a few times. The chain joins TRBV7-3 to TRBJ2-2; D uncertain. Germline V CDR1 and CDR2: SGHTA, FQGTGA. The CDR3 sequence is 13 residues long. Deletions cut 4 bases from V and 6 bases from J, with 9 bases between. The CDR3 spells CASSWSVSGELFF. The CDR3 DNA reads TGTGCCAGCAGCTGGTCGGTCTCCGGGGAGCTGTTTTTT. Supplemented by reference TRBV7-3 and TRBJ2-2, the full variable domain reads GAGVSQTPSNKVTEKGKYVELRCDPISGHTALYWYRQSLGQGPEFLIYFQGTGAADDSGLPNDRFFAVRPEGSVSTLKIQRTERGDSAVYLCASSWSVSGELFFGEGSRLTVL.

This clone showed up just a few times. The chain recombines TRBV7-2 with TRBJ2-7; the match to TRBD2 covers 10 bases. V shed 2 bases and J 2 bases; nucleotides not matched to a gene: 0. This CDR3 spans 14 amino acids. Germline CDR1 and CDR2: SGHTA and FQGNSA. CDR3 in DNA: TGTGCCAGCAGCTTAAGCGGGGGGGCCTACGAGCAGTACTTC. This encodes CASSLSGGAYEQYF.

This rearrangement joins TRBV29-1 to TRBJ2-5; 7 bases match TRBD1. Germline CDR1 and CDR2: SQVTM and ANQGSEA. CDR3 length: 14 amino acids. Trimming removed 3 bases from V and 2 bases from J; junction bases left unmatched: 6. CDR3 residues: CSVDTDRDQETQYF. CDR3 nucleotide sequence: TGCAGCGTTGATACTGACAGGGATCAAGAGACCCAGTACTTC.

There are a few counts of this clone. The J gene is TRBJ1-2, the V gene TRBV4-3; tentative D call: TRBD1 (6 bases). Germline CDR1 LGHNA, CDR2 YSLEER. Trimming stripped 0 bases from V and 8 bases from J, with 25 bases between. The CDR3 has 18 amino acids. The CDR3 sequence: CASSQDRVGTSSRKGYTF. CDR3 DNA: TGCGCCAGCAGCCAAGATAGGGTAGGGACAAGCTCCCGTAAAGGCTACACCTTC.

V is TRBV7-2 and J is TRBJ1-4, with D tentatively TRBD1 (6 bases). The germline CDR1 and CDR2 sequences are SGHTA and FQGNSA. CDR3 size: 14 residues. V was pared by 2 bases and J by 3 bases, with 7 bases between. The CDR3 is CASSLTGPNEKLFF. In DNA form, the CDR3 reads TGTGCCAGCAGCTTAACAGGGCCTAATGAAAAACTGTTTTTT.

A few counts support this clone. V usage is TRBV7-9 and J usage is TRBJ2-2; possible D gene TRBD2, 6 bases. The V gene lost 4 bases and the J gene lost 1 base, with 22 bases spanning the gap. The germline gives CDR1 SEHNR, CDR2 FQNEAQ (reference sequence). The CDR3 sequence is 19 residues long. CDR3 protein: CASSSLGGRATRNTGELFF. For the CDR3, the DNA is TGTGCCAGCAGCTCGCTCGGGGGTAGGGCGACACGGAACACCGGGGAGCTGTTTTTT. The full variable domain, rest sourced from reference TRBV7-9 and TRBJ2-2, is DTGVSQNPRHKITKRGQNVTFRCDPISEHNRLYWYRQTLGQGPEFLTYFQNEAQLEKSRLLSDRFSAERPKGSFSTLEIQRTEQGDSAMYLCASSSLGGRATRNTGELFFGEGSRLTVL.

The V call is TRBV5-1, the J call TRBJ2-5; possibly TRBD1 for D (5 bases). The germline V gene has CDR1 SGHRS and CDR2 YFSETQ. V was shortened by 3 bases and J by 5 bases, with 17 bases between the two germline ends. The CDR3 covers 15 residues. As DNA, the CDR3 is TGCGCCAGCAGCTGGCCAAGGGGTGGATCGGAGACCCAGTACTTC. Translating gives CASSWPRGGSETQYF.

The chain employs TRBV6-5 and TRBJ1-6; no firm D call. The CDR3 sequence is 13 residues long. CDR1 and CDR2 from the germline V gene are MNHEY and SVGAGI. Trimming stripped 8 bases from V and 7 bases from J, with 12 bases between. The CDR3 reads CASARAPNSPLHF. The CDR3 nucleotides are TGTGCCAGCGCGAGGGCACCGAATTCACCCCTCCACTTT.